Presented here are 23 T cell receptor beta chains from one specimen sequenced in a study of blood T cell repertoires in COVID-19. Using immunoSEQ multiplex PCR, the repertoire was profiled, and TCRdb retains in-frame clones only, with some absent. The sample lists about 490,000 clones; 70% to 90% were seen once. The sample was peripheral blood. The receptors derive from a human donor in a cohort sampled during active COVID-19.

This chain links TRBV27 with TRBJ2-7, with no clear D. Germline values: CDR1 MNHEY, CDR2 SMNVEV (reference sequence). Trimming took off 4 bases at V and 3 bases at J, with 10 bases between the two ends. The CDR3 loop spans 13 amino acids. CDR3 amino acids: CASSSPPFYEQYF. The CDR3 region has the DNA TGTGCCAGCAGTTCCCCCCCTTTCTACGAGCAGTACTTC.

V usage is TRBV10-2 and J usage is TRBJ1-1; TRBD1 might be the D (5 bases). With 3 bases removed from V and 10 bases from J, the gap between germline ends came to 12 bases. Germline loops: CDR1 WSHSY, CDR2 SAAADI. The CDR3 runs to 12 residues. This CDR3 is CASSEEWGGAFF. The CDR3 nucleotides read TGCGCCAGCAGTGAAGAATGGGGGGGAGCTTTCTTT.

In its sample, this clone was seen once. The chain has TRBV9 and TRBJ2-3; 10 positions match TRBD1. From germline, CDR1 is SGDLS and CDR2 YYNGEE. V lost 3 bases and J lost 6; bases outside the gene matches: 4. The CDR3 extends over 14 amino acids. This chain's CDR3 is CASSGDRGSDTQYF. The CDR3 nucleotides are TGTGCCAGCAGCGGGGACAGGGGATCGGATACGCAGTATTTT.

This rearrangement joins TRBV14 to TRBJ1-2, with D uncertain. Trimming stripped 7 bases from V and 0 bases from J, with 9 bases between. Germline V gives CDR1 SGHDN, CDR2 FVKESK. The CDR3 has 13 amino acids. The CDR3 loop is CASTPRPNYGYTF. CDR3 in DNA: TGTGCCAGCACCCCGCGGCCTAACTATGGCTACACCTTC.

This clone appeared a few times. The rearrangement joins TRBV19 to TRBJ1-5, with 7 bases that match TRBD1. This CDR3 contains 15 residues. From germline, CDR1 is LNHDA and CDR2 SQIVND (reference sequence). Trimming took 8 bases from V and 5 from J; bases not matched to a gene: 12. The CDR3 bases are TGTGCCAGTCACAAGTACAGCCAGGGGGATCAGCCCCAGCATTTT. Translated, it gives CASHKYSQGDQPQHF.

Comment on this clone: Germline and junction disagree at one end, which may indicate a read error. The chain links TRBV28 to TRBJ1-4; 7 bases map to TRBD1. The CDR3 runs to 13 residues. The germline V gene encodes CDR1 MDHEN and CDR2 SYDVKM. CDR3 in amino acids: CATSDRAVEKLFF. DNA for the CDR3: TGTGCCACCAGTGACAGGGCGGTTGAAAAACTGTTTTTT.

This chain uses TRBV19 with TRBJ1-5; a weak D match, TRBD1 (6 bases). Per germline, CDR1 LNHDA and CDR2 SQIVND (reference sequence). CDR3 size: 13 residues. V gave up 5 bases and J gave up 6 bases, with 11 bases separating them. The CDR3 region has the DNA TGTGCCAGTAGTCAGACAGGCGGTCAGCCCCAGCATTTT. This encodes CASSQTGGQPQHF.

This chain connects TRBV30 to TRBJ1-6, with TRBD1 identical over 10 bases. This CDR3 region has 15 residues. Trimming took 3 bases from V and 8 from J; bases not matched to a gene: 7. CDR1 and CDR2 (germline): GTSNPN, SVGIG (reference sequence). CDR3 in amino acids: CAWRGVGTGDSPLHF. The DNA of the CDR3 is TGTGCCTGGAGGGGGGTCGGGACAGGGGATTCACCCCTCCACTTT.

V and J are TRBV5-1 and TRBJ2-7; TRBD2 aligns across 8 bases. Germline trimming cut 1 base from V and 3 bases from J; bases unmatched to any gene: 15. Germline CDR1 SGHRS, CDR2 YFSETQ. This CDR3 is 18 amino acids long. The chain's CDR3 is CASSLRSSVAGGIYEQYF. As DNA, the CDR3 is TGCGCCAGCAGCTTGCGCTCGTCGGTTGCGGGAGGTATCTACGAGCAGTACTTC.

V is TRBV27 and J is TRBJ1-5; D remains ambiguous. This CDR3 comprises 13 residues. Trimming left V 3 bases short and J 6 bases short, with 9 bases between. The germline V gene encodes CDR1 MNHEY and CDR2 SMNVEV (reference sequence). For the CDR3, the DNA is TGTGCCAGCAGTTTTGGGAGAGTTCAGCCCCAGCATTTT. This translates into CASSFGRVQPQHF.

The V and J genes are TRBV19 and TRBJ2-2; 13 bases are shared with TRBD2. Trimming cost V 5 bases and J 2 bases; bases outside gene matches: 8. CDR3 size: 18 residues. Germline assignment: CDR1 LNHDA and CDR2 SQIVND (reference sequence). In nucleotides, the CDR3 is TGTGCCAGTAGTGGACTAGCGGGAGTTCCCTTAAACACCGGGGAGCTGTTTTTT. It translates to CASSGLAGVPLNTGELFF.

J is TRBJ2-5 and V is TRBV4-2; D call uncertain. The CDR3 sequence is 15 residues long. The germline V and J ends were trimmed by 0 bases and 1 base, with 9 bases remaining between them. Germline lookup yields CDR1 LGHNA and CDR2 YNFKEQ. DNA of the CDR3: TGTGCCAGCAGCCAAGATGGCTTCTCCCAAGAGACCCAGTACTTC. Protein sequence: CASSQDGFSQETQYF.

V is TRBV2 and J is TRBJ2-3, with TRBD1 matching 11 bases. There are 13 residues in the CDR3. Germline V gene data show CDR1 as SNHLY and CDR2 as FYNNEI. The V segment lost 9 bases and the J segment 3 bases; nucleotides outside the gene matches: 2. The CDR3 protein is CARRDRGTDTQYF. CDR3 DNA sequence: TGTGCCAGACGGGACAGGGGGACAGATACGCAGTATTTT.

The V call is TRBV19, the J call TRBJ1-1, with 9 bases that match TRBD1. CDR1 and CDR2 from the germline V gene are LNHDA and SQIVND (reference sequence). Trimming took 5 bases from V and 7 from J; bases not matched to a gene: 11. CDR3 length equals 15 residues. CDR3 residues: CASSLGQGRPGEAFF. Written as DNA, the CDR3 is TGTGCCAGTAGTCTAGGACAGGGGCGCCCCGGTGAAGCTTTCTTT.

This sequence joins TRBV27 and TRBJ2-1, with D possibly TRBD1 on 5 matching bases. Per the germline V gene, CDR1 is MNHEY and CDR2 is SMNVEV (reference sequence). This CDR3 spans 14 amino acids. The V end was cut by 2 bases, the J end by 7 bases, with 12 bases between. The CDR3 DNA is TGTGCCAGCAGTTTAGTTTCCAGGGTTAATGAGCAGTTCTTC. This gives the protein CASSLVSRVNEQFF.

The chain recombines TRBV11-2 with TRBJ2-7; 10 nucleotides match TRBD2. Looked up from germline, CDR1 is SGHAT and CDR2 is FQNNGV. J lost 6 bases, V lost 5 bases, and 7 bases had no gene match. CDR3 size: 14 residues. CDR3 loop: CASSTVLAGIEQYF. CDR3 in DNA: TGTGCCAGCAGCACCGTACTAGCGGGAATCGAGCAGTACTTC.

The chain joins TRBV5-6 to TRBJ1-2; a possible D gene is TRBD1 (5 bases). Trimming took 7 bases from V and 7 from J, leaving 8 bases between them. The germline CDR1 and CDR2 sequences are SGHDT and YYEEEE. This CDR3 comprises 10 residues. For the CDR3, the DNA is TGTGCCAGCGGGGGGACTGGCTACACCTTC. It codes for CASGGTGYTF.

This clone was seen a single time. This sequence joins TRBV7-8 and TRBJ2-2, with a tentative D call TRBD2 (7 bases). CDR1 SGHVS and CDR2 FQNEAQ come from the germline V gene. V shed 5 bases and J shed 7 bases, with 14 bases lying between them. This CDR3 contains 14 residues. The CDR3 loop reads CASSPRGGGGELFF. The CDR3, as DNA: TGTGCCAGCAGCCCTAGGGGGGGCGGCGGGGAGCTGTTTTTT.

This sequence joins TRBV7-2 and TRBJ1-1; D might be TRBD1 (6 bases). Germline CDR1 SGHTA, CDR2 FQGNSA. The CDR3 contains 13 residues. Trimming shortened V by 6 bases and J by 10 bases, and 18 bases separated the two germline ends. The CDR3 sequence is CASSLHRDRGAFF. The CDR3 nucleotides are TGTGCCAGCAGTCTACACAGGGACCGAGGAGCTTTCTTT. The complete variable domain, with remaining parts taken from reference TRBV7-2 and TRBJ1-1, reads GAGVSQSPSNKVTEKGKDVELRCDPISGHTALYWYRQSLGQGLEFLIYFQGNSAPDKSGLPSDRFSAERTGGSVSTLTIQRTQQEDSAVYLCASSLHRDRGAFFGQGTRLTVV.

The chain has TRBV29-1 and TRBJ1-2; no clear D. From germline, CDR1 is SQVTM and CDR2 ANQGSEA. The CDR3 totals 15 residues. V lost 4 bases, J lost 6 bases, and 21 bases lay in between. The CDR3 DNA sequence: TGCAGCGTTGGGGTTGGCGGACTCAGTGGCGATGGCTACACCTTC. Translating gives CSVGVGGLSGDGYTF.

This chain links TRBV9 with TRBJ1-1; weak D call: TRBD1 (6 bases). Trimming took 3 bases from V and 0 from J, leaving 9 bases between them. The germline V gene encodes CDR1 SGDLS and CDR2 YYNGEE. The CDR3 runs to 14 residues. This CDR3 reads CASSAGVMNTEAFF. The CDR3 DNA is TGTGCCAGCAGCGCAGGGGTTATGAACACTGAAGCTTTCTTT.

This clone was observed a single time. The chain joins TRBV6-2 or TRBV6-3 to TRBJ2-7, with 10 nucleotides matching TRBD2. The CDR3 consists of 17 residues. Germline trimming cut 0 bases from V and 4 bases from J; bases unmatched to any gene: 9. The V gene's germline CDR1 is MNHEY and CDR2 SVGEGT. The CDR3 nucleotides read TGTGCCAGCAGTTACTCACTGACTAGCGGGCCACTTTACGAGCAGTACTTC. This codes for CASSYSLTSGPLYEQYF.

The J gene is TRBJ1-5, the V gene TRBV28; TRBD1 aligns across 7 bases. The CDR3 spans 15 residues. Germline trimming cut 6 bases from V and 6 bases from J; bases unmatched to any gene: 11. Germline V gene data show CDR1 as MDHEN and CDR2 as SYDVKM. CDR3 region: CASSRDRVVGQPQHF. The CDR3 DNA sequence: TGTGCCAGCAGCCGAGACAGGGTAGTTGGTCAGCCCCAGCATTTT.